The 4 T cell receptor beta chains below were found in one sample sequenced in a study of CD8+ T cells in alopecia areata. Pooled cutaneous lymph node cells were sorted using CD4, CD8alpha, NKG2D, NKG2ACE and other markers. Sequencing relied on a cDNA template that was reverse transcribed from extracted RNA. Libraries were prepared by immunoSEQ multiplex PCR; TCRdb keeps only in-frame clonotypes and omits some of them. The sample has about 9,000 clones, none seen only once. Sequencing used CD8+ T cells sorted from a lymph node. The receptors here all came from a C3H/HeJ mouse with alopecia areata. The MHC haplotype of this mouse line is H2-k.

There are many counts of this clone. Genes and germline are mouse. The read is 4 residues too short to cover the CDR3 end, so that end is filled in from the germline J gene. The V gene is TRBV5, the J gene TRBJ2-7; TRBD2 aligns across 10 bases. Germline lookup yields CDR1 LGHNA and CDR2 YNLKQL (reference sequence). The CDR3 has 15 residues. The CDR3 spells CASSPPDWGPYEQYF. Partial CDR3 DNA: TGTGCCAGCAGCCCCCCGGACTGGGGGCCATAT.

By its share, this clone is medium-sized. Genes and germline come from the mouse. From the germline J gene comes the end of the CDR3, since the read stops 4 residues before it. This rearrangement joins TRBV13-3 to TRBJ1-1, with 8 bases lining up with TRBD1. The J segment lost 4 bases and the V segment lost 1 base, leaving 9 bases of the junction unmatched. Germline lookup yields CDR1 NNHDY and CDR2 SYVADS. The CDR3 length is 16 residues. CDR3 DNA, as far as it was read: TGTGCCAGCAGTGATAGGCAGGGGGCGCGGGGCACA. The encoded protein is CASSDRQGARGT. The full CDR3 reads CASSDRQGARGTEVFF.

This clone was recorded many times. The germline and genes are mouse ones. The CDR3 goes on 4 residues after the read ends, and that part is filled in from the germline J gene. The gene calls are TRBV13-1 and TRBJ2-1; 11 bases are a match to TRBD2. The CDR3 runs 15 residues. Germline assignment: CDR1 NSHNY and CDR2 SYGAGN. Germline trimming cut 3 bases from V and 2 bases from J; bases unmatched to any gene: 1. The sequenced part of the CDR3 DNA is TGTGCCAGCAGTGGACTGGGGGGGGACTATGCT. Protein: CASSGLGGDYA. The whole CDR3 protein reads CASSGLGGDYAEQFF.

In this sample, this clone turned up a few times. Mouse gene names apply. The read terminates 4 residues ahead of where the CDR3 ends, so the germline J gene completes it. The chain recombines TRBV2 with TRBJ2-7; TRBD1 agrees at 7 bases. The CDR3 totals 15 residues. Germline CDR1 and CDR2: LGHNA and YSYQKL. Unmatched junction bases numbered 2, after V lost 0 bases and J lost 0 bases. The covered CDR3 bases are TGTGCCAGCAGCCAAGAAAGGGACAGCTCCTAT. This gives the protein CASSQERDSSY. The full CDR3 sequence reads CASSQERDSSYEQYF.